This TCR beta chain was identified in a study of CD8+ T cells in alopecia areata. About the study: Tofacitinib therapy took 6 to 18 months; 6 months off drug came after. General study points: Affected lesional scalp, above all in alopecia totalis/universalis, was more clonal than normal scalp.

The CDR3 totals 13 residues. V dropped 0 bases and J dropped 6; count of bases not matched to a gene: 2. CDR1 and CDR2 (germline): MGHRA, YSYEKL. cDNA reverse transcribed from extracted RNA served as the sequencing template. TCRdb keeps only in-frame clones here, not all; method: immunoSEQ multiplex PCR. The profile covers 150,000 or so clones, with about 87% appearing a single time and less than 15% taken by the ten largest. As for this clone: The antigen remains unidentified.

Specimens obtained from alopecia areata patients comprised lesional scalp punch biopsies and peripheral blood. The input for sequencing was CD8+ T cells sorted from blood, taken at week 0. The receptor comes from a human donor with alopecia areata. The chain combines TRBV4-1 with TRBJ2-7; TRBD1 matches 7 bases. CDR3 protein: CASSQDGTVEQYF. CDR3 sequence (DNA): TGCGCCAGCAGCCAAGATGGGACAGTCGAGCAGTACTTC.